What follows describes a single T cell receptor beta chain. The target antigen is unknown. Vbeta (60) and Jbeta (13) primers were used in the PCR. The repertoire was sequenced with immunoSEQ multiplex PCR; TCRdb's copy has only in-frame clones and lacks some. The sample has tens of thousands of clones; roughly 80% are singletons. This entry is derived from a study of cytomegalovirus exposure and HLA in healthy donors. Notes on the study in general: In a later analysis, across HLA loci, associated TCR counts were highest for DRB1, lowest for HLA-C. Accurate predictions that matched the HLA-A and HLA-B alleles of most subjects were reportedly made from TCR beta sequences. A later analysis found most CMV-associated TCR beta chains apparently HLA-restricted.

Sequences were obtained from PBMCs. The TCR was taken from a man between 45 and 60 years old in good health and CMV-seronegative.

The CDR3 nucleotides are TGTGCCAGCAGCTTAGCGCTGGACAGGGCGTCAAGAAACACCATATATTTT. Translating gives CASSLALDRASRNTIYF. The rearrangement joins TRBV7-2 to TRBJ1-3, with 8 bases identical to TRBD1. This CDR3 is 17 amino acids long. Trimming took 0 bases from V and 5 from J; bases not matched to a gene: 9. CDR1 and CDR2 from the germline V gene are SGHTA and FQGNSA. The full variable domain, rest sourced from reference TRBV7-2 and TRBJ1-3, is GAGVSQSPSNKVTEKGKDVELRCDPISGHTALYWYRQSLGQGLEFLIYFQGNSAPDKSGLPSDRFSAERTGGSVSTLTIQRTQQEDSAVYLCASSLALDRASRNTIYFGEGSWLTVV.